The 28 T cell receptor beta chains below come from one sample, sequenced in a study of post-analysis software for immune sequencing data. Points from the study as a whole: Controls had lower frequencies than patients of 4 or 5 TRBV segments, which included TRBV5-6, TRBV5-1 and TRBV20-1.

Their antigen targets remain unknown. Included in the TCR beta cDNA libraries were unique molecular identifiers. TCRdb analysed the PCR reads with MiXCR anew, one entry per CDR3 protein. The sample includes 740,000 or so distinct CDR3 sequences, around 53% of them seen just once. Sequenced: blood. The receptors shown here come from a girl between 5 and 17 years old with multiple sclerosis.

The rearrangement uses TRBV6-5 and TRBJ1-2; D remains unclear. In germline, CDR1 is MNHEY, CDR2 SVGAGI. The CDR3 totals 13 residues. The V gene lost 7 bases and the J gene lost 5 bases, with 14 bases spanning the gap. CDR3 protein: CASKTTRSYGYTF. DNA of the CDR3: TGTGCCAGCAAGACGACGAGAAGTTATGGCTACACCTTC.

The chain joins TRBV29-1 to TRBJ2-4, with D unclear. Trimming shortened V by 2 bases and J by 0 bases, and 11 bases separated the two germline ends. CDR3 length equals 15 residues. The germline CDR1 and CDR2 sequences are SQVTM and ANQGSEA. The CDR3 DNA sequence: TGCAGCGTTGAAACCGACACTCTAGCCAAAAACATTCAGTACTTC. Translating it yields CSVETDTLAKNIQYF.

This sequence joins TRBV10-3 and TRBJ2-1; 7 nucleotides match TRBD2. Looked up from germline, CDR1 is ENHRY and CDR2 is SYGVKD. CDR3 length: 14 amino acids. With V trimmed by 10 bases and J by 3 bases, 9 bases remained unmatched. CDR3: CATLAGELYNEQFF. The DNA of the CDR3 is TGTGCCACGCTTGCGGGAGAACTCTACAATGAGCAGTTCTTC.

The CDR3 sequence is CASSQWGGDDSNGYTF. The CDR3 DNA reads as TGTGCCAGCAGCCAATGGGGGGGCGACGATTCGAACGGCTACACCTTC. This chain uses TRBV4-2 with TRBJ1-2; D might be TRBD1 (6 bases). V gave up 2 bases and J gave up 8 bases, with 21 bases separating them. The CDR3 covers 16 residues. The germline V gene has CDR1 LGHNA and CDR2 YNFKEQ.

The chain has TRBV24-1 and TRBJ2-3, with D hard to call. Trimming removed 4 bases from V and 0 bases from J, with 7 bases in between. Germline CDR1 reads KGHDR; CDR2 reads SFDVKD. The CDR3 contains 14 residues. CDR3 nucleotide sequence: TGTGCCACCAGTGAAACCCACAGCACAGATACGCAGTATTTT. Encoded protein: CATSETHSTDTQYF.

The chain links TRBV6-1 to TRBJ2-1, with 9 nucleotides matching TRBD2. This CDR3 is 17 amino acids long. Germline assignment: CDR1 MNHNS and CDR2 SASEGT. V lost 5 bases to trimming and J lost 0 bases; unmatched junction nucleotides: 8. CDR3 loop: CASSKTTSGYSYNEQFF. DNA of the CDR3: TGTGCCAGCAGTAAGACGACTAGCGGTTACTCCTACAATGAGCAGTTCTTC.

This rearrangement joins TRBV20-1 to TRBJ2-7; D may match TRBD1 or TRBD2 (5 bases each). Trimming took 4 bases from V and 2 from J, leaving 9 bases between them. The CDR3 length is 12 residues. Germline CDR1 and CDR2: DFQATT and SNEGSKA (reference sequence). The CDR3 here is CSAIGTPYEQYF. DNA of the CDR3: TGCAGTGCTATCGGGACCCCCTACGAGCAGTACTTC.

The chain uses TRBV29-1 and TRBJ2-1; a weak D match, TRBD2 (6 bases). The length of the CDR3 is 13 residues. CDR1 SQVTM and CDR2 ANQGSEA come from the germline V gene. Deletions cut 5 bases from V and 9 bases from J, with 17 bases between. CDR3 DNA sequence: TGCAGCGTTCGGTCGACTAGTTTTGGTGAGCAGTTCTTC. Its protein is CSVRSTSFGEQFF.

About this clonotype: Germline is not matched at one junction end, which may reflect a read error. This chain uses TRBV29-1 with TRBJ1-1; 9 nucleotides align to TRBD1. The CDR3 consists of 13 residues. Germline V lookup: CDR1 SQVTM, CDR2 ANQGSEA. The CDR3 region has the DNA TGCAGCGGTGGGACAGGGATGAAAACTGAAGCTTTCTTT. Amino acids: CSGGTGMKTEAFF.

V is TRBV20-1 and J is TRBJ1-1; D perhaps matches TRBD1 (5 bases). This CDR3 region has 13 residues. Trimming took off 3 bases at V and 2 bases at J, with 10 bases between the two ends. Germline CDR1 DFQATT, CDR2 SNEGSKA (reference sequence). DNA for the CDR3: TGCAGTGCTAGTAGACAGAGAAACACTGAAGCTTTCTTT. It codes for CSASRQRNTEAFF.

The table lists this clonotype with a few counts. V gene TRBV20-1 combines with J gene TRBJ2-5; 12 bases are shared with TRBD1. Unmatched junction bases numbered 14, after V lost 7 bases and J lost 5 bases. The CDR3 runs to 16 residues. Germline assignment: CDR1 DFQATT and CDR2 SNEGSKA (reference sequence). The CDR3 DNA reads TGCAGTGAAAAGAGGGACAGGGGGCCTTTTAGGGAGACCCAGTACTTC. Its translation is CSEKRDRGPFRETQYF.

The gene calls are TRBV7-9 and TRBJ2-7; possible D gene TRBD1, 5 bases. The V gene lost 5 bases and the J gene lost 2 bases, with 10 bases spanning the gap. Germline CDR1 reads SEHNR; CDR2 reads FQNEAQ (reference sequence). The CDR3 covers 13 residues. CDR3: CASSRQQTYEQYF. CDR3 in DNA: TGTGCCAGCAGCCGACAGCAAACCTACGAGCAGTACTTC. Combining the CDR3 with reference TRBV7-9 and TRBJ2-7 gives the whole variable domain DTGVSQNPRHKITKRGQNVTFRCDPISEHNRLYWYRQTLGQGPEFLTYFQNEAQLEKSRLLSDRFSAERPKGSFSTLEIQRTEQGDSAMYLCASSRQQTYEQYFGPGTRLTVT.

The rearrangement joins TRBV20-1 to TRBJ2-1; tentatively, D is TRBD2 (5 bases). The J call may be mistaken, given a closer DNA end match to TRBJ2-7. From germline, CDR1 is DFQATT and CDR2 SNEGSKA (reference sequence). The CDR3 covers 12 residues. CDR3: CSALTSFNEQYF. CDR3 nucleotides: TGCAGTGCCCTTACTAGTTTCAATGAGCAGTACTTC.

The chain employs TRBV6-5 and TRBJ2-3, with 7 bases aligning to TRBD1. This CDR3 is 16 amino acids long. After removal of 2 bases from V and 1 base from J, the junction contained 6 bases not matched to a gene. Germline assignment: CDR1 MNHEY and CDR2 SVGAGI. The CDR3 DNA is TGTGCCAGCAGTTACCCGACAGGGTCAGGCACAGATACGCAGTATTTT. Translating gives CASSYPTGSGTDTQYF.

This clonotype appeared a few times. V is TRBV10-3 and J is TRBJ1-2; possible D gene TRBD1, 5 bases. V was pared by 7 bases and J by 3 bases, with 18 bases between. Germline V CDR1 and CDR2: ENHRY, SYGVKD. CDR3 length: 15 amino acids. Here the CDR3 reads CAIKGDDKGHYGYTF. CDR3 DNA sequence: TGTGCCATCAAAGGGGACGATAAGGGCCACTATGGCTACACCTTC.

This clonotype occurred a few times. The rearrangement links TRBV6-5 to TRBJ2-4, with 11 nucleotides matching TRBD2. The J call may not be correct, given that the DNA end is closer to TRBJ2-7. Germline CDR1 and CDR2: MNHEY and SVGAGI. This CDR3 is 14 amino acids long. The CDR3 sequence: CASRSTSGGYEQYF. CDR3 bases: TGTGCCAGCAGGTCAACTAGCGGGGGCTACGAGCAGTACTTC.

This rearrangement joins TRBV20-1 to TRBJ2-5, with 10 bases identical to TRBD1. Trimming took 6 bases from V and 3 from J; bases not matched to a gene: 7. The CDR3 consists of 14 residues. Germline values: CDR1 DFQATT, CDR2 SNEGSKA (reference sequence). In DNA form, the CDR3 reads TGCAGTGCGTCCGGGACAGGGGATAAAGAGACCCAGTACTTC. It yields the protein CSASGTGDKETQYF.

The CDR3 protein is CSAWMSTDTQYF. The CDR3 DNA reads as TGCAGCGCATGGATGTCCACAGATACGCAGTATTTT. The chain carries TRBV29-1 and TRBJ2-3, with D unclear. The germline V and J ends were trimmed by 7 bases and 2 bases, with 10 bases remaining between them. The CDR3 runs to 12 residues. Germline values: CDR1 SQVTM, CDR2 ANQGSEA.

This clonotype was counted only a few times. This chain connects TRBV3-1 to TRBJ2-3, with D unclear. The CDR3 contains 14 residues. In germline, CDR1 is LGHDT, CDR2 YNNKEL (reference sequence). Trimming left V 1 base short and J 1 base short, with 6 bases between. The CDR3 DNA reads TGTGCCAGCAGCCAAGGGGCGGGCACAGATACGCAGTATTTT. This translates into CASSQGAGTDTQYF.

This clonotype was picked up a small number of times. This chain links TRBV25-1 with TRBJ2-7, with unresolved D. V was shortened by 2 bases and J by 3 bases, with 11 bases between the two germline ends. This CDR3 region has 14 residues. CDR1 and CDR2 (germline): MGHDK, SYGVNS. The CDR3 here is CASSEPGRNYEQYF. CDR3 in DNA: TGTGCCAGCAGTGAACCGGGCAGAAACTACGAGCAGTACTTC.

The V and J genes are TRBV6-5 and TRBJ2-4; D gene ambiguous. The end of the DNA fits TRBJ2-7 better, so the J call may be wrong. The CDR3 spans 15 residues. Per germline, CDR1 MNHEY and CDR2 SVGAGI. The CDR3 sequence is CASSRSELSPYEQYF. The CDR3 coding sequence is TGTGCCAGCAGTAGGTCCGAGTTATCACCCTACGAGCAGTACTTC.

The chain employs TRBV5-1 and TRBJ2-1, with 14 bases fitting TRBD2. V shed 0 bases, J shed 12 bases, and the junction held 5 bases outside the gene matches. The CDR3 spans 15 residues. Germline V gives CDR1 SGHRS, CDR2 YFSETQ. CDR3 coding DNA: TGCGCCAGCAGCTTGGCCGGGACTAGCGGGAGCGTGCAGTTCTTC. It translates to CASSLAGTSGSVQFF. Full variable domain (outside the CDR3, taken from reference TRBV5-1 and TRBJ2-1): KAGVTQTPRYLIKTRGQQVTLSCSPISGHRSVSWYQQTPGQGLQFLFEYFSETQRNKGNFPGRFSGRQFSNSRSEMNVSTLELGDSALYLCASSLAGTSGSVQFFGPGTRLTVL.

The CDR3 is CSVTSGGYNEQFF. The DNA of the CDR3 is TGCAGCGTCACCTCGGGGGGCTACAATGAGCAGTTCTTC. The V and J genes are TRBV29-1 and TRBJ2-1; 7 nucleotides agree with TRBD2. This CDR3 is built from 13 residues. Germline CDR1 and CDR2: SQVTM and ANQGSEA. V gave up 6 bases and J gave up 3 bases; unmatched junction bases: 5.

Concerning this clonotype: The junction does not match germline at one end; this may be a read error. The chain joins TRBV7-3 to TRBJ2-1, with 11 bases aligning to TRBD1. This CDR3 is built from 17 residues. CDR1 and CDR2 from the germline V gene are SGHTA and FQGTGA. The CDR3 loop reads CASSLLGQGARGNEQFF. The CDR3 nucleotides are TGCGCCAGCAGCTTACTTGGACAGGGGGCCCGAGGGAATGAGCAGTTCTTT.

The chain uses TRBV5-1 and TRBJ1-4; 12 nucleotides agree with TRBD1. The germline V gene has CDR1 SGHRS and CDR2 YFSETQ. V gave up 0 bases and J gave up 8 bases; unmatched junction bases: 5. The CDR3 contains 16 residues. The CDR3 bases are TGCGCCAGCAGCTTGGAATCCGGGACAGGGGGCGAAAAACTGTTTTTT. Its translation: CASSLESGTGGEKLFF.

This sequence joins TRBV7-2 and TRBJ2-1; the D gene is possibly TRBD2 (7 bases). V lost 2 bases to trimming and J lost 3 bases, with 14 bases between them. Looked up from germline, CDR1 is SGHTA and CDR2 is FQGNSA. This CDR3 has 16 residues. CDR3 nucleotides: TGTGCCAGCAGCTTAATGACGCGGGGGCTCTACAATGAGCAGTTCTTC. This gives the protein CASSLMTRGLYNEQFF. The entire variable domain, with the rest obtained from reference TRBV7-2 and TRBJ2-1, is as follows: GAGVSQSPSNKVTEKGKDVELRCDPISGHTALYWYRQSLGQGLEFLIYFQGNSAPDKSGLPSDRFSAERTGGSVSTLTIQRTQQEDSAVYLCASSLMTRGLYNEQFFGPGTRLTVL.

The rearrangement links TRBV7-6 to TRBJ2-1; TRBD1 might be the D (6 bases). The length of the CDR3 is 13 residues. V was clipped by 10 bases and J by 6 bases, with 16 bases between them. Per germline, CDR1 SGHVS and CDR2 FNYEAQ. CDR3 sequence (DNA): TGTGCCACCGGACAGAGTTACTTCAATGAGCAGTTCTTC. It yields the protein CATGQSYFNEQFF.

This clonotype was recorded a few times. The chain uses TRBV29-1 and TRBJ2-6; 9 bases are a match to TRBD1. CDR1 and CDR2 from the germline V gene are SQVTM and ANQGSEA. The trim removed 3 bases at V and 4 bases at J, leaving 7 bases unmatched. This CDR3 is 16 amino acids long. The CDR3 sequence is CSVEGQGSAGANVLTF. CDR3 DNA: TGCAGCGTTGAGGGACAGGGTTCTGCCGGGGCCAACGTCCTGACTTTC.